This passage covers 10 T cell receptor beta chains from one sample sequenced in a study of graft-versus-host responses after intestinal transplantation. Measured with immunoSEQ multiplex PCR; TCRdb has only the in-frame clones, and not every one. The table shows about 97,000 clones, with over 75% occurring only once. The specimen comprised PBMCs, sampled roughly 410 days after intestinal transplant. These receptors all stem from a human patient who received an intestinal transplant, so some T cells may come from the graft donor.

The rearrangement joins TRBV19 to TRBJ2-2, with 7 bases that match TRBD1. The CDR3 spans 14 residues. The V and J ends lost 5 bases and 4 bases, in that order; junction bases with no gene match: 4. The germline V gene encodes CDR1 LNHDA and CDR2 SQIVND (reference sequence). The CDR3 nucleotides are TGTGCCAGTAGTTTCGACAGGGCCACCGGGGAGCTGTTTTTT. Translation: CASSFDRATGELFF.

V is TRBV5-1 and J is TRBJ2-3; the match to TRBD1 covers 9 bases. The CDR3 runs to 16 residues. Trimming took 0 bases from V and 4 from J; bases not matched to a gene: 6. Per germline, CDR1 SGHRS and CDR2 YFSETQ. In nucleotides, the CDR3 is TGCGCCAGCAGCTTGGAAAGGGACAGGGCTGCAGATACGCAGTATTTT. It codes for CASSLERDRAADTQYF. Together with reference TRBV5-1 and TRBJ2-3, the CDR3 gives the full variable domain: KAGVTQTPRYLIKTRGQQVTLSCSPISGHRSVSWYQQTPGQGLQFLFEYFSETQRNKGNFPGRFSGRQFSNSRSEMNVSTLELGDSALYLCASSLERDRAADTQYFGPGTRLTVL.

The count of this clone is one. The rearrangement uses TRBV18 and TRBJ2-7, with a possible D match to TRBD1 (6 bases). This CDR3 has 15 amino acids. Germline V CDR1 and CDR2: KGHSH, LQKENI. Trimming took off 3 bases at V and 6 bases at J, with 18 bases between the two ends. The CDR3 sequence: CASSPKQGGLREQYF. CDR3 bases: TGTGCCAGCTCACCGAAACAGGGTGGGTTACGCGAGCAGTACTTC.

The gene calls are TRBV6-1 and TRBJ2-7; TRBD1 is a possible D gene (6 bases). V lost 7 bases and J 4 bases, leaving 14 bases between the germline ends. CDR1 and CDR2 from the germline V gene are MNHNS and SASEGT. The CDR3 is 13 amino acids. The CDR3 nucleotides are TGTGCCAGCACTACCGGGACACTATACGAGCAGTACTTC. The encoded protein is CASTTGTLYEQYF.

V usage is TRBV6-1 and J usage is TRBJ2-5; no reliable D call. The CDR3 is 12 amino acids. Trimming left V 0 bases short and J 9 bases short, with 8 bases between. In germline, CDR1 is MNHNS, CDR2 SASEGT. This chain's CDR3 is CASSEAEVAQYF. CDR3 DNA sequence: TGTGCCAGCAGTGAAGCTGAAGTGGCCCAGTACTTC.

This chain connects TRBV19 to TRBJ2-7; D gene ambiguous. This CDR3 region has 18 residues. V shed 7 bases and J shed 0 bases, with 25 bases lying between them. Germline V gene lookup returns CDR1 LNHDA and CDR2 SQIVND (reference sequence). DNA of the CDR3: TGTGCCAGTACCGTATCCATAAACAGCGACACCATCTCCTACGAGCAGTACTTC. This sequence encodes CASTVSINSDTISYEQYF.

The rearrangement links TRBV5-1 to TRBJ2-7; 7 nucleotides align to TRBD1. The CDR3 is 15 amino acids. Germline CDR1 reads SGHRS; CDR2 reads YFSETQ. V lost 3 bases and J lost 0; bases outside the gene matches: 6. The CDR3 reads CASSWGPGGSYEQYF. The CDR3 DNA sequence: TGCGCCAGCAGCTGGGGCCCAGGGGGCTCCTACGAGCAGTACTTC.

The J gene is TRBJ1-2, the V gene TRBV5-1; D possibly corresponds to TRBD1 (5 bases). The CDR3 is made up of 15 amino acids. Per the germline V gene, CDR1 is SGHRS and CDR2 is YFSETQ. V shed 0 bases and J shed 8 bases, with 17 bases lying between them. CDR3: CASSLAAGERGGYTF. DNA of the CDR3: TGCGCCAGCAGCTTGGCCGCGGGGGAAAGGGGAGGCTACACCTTC.

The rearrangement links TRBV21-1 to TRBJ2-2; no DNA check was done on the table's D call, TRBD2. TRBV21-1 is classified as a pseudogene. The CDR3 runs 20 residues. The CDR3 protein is CASSKVRLAGGRWAIGELFF. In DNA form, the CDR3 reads TGTGCCAGCAGCAAAGTACGACTAGCGGGGGGCCGATGGGCGATCGGGGAGCTGTTTTTT.

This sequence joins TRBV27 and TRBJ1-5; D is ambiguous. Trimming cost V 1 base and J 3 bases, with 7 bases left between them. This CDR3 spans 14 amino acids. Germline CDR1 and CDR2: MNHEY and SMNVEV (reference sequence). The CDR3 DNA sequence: TGTGCCAGCAGTTTATACGGTCCCAATCAGCCCCAGCATTTT. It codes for CASSLYGPNQPQHF.